The present T cell receptor (beta chain) was sequenced within a study of T cell responses to AZD1222 COVID-19 vaccine. About the study: Second doses at about 4 or about 12 weeks were pooled.

The data were produced by immunoSEQ multiplex PCR, yet TCRdb's version contains in-frame clones alone and is incomplete. The sample shows about 85,000 clones, roughly 90% of them seen only once. This CDR3 comprises 14 residues. The germline V and J ends were trimmed by 6 bases and 8 bases, with 20 bases remaining between them. Looked up from germline, CDR1 is SGDLS and CDR2 is YYNGEE. A word on this clone: The antigen is undetermined.

Findings of the study overall: White British ancestry dominated among donors, who included more females, and clonal diversity was possibly underestimated.

The source was peripheral blood, collected on day 0 of AZD1222 vaccination. The chain combines TRBV9 with TRBJ1-2; maybe TRBD1 (5 bases). This clonotype originated in an adult in good health. The CDR3 DNA is TGTGCCAGCACCCCTTCGGGGGAGGGGCGCGGCTACACCTTC. This translates into CASTPSGEGRGYTF. Drawing the rest from reference TRBV9 and TRBJ1-2, the complete variable domain is DSGVTQTPKHLITATGQRVTLRCSPRSGDLSVYWYQQSLDQGLQFLIQYYNGEERAKGNILERFSAQQFPDLHSELNLSSLELGDSALYFCASTPSGEGRGYTFGSGTRLTVV.